One sample yielded the 17 T cell receptor beta chains listed below, sequenced in a study of cytomegalovirus exposure and HLA in healthy donors. Data came from immunoSEQ multiplex PCR; TCRdb stores just in-frame clones and leaves some out. The table has 100,000 to 150,000 clones, 85% to 90% seen once. The source material was PBMCs. The source is a woman aged 18 to 35 in good health and CMV-seronegative.

The chain combines TRBV2 with TRBJ1-2; 7 nucleotides agree with TRBD1. Germline values: CDR1 SNHLY, CDR2 FYNNEI. Trimming took 4 bases from V and 6 from J; bases not matched to a gene: 8. CDR3 length equals 14 residues. The CDR3 region has the DNA TGTGCCAGCAGTGGGGGACAGACCGTTCATGGCTACACCTTC. Protein sequence: CASSGGQTVHGYTF.

This clone was picked up a small number of times. The V gene is TRBV19, the J gene TRBJ1-2; TRBD1 is a possible D gene (6 bases). V was cut by 7 bases and J by 1 base, with 13 bases left in between. CDR1 LNHDA and CDR2 SQIVND come from the germline V gene (reference sequence). This CDR3 is built from 14 residues. CDR3 bases: TGTGCCAGTACCGGACAGTCCCTTAACTATGGCTACACCTTC. As protein: CASTGQSLNYGYTF.

The CDR3 sequence: CASSLYSGGGARDEAFF. The CDR3 DNA is TGTGCCAGCAGCTTATACAGTGGGGGGGGCGCCCGGGATGAAGCTTTCTTT. The chain is built from TRBV7-6 and TRBJ1-1; tentatively, D is TRBD1 (6 bases). V was clipped by 2 bases and J by 7 bases, with 23 bases between them. From germline, CDR1 is SGHVS and CDR2 FNYEAQ. This CDR3 is built from 17 residues.

This clone was picked up a small number of times. The chain has TRBV5-1 and TRBJ1-2; no firm D call. The germline V gene encodes CDR1 SGHRS and CDR2 YFSETQ. The CDR3 contains 14 residues. Trimming removed 4 bases at V and 5 bases at J, with 15 bases between. The CDR3 DNA reads as TGCGCCAGCAGCCAGGAAGGACGGGAGTATGGCTACACCTTC. Its protein is CASSQEGREYGYTF. Looking up the rest from reference TRBV5-1 and TRBJ1-2 gives the full variable domain: KAGVTQTPRYLIKTRGQQVTLSCSPISGHRSVSWYQQTPGQGLQFLFEYFSETQRNKGNFPGRFSGRQFSNSRSEMNVSTLELGDSALYLCASSQEGREYGYTFGSGTRLTVV.

This clone was seen a few times. This chain connects TRBV6-5 to TRBJ2-7, with 11 bases aligning to TRBD2. Germline V gives CDR1 MNHEY, CDR2 SVGAGI. Trimming cost V 0 bases and J 3 bases; bases outside gene matches: 1. The CDR3 spans 15 residues. In DNA form, the CDR3 reads TGTGCCAGCAGTTACTCTGGGACTAGCGGCTACGAGCAGTACTTC. This translates into CASSYSGTSGYEQYF.

The chain is built from TRBV10-3 and TRBJ1-2; TRBD1 matches at 9 bases. The germline CDR1 and CDR2 sequences are ENHRY and SYGVKD. CDR3 length: 15 residues. V shed 4 bases, J shed 8 bases, and the junction held 11 bases outside the gene matches. The CDR3: CAISGRQGDPGGYTF. CDR3 sequence (DNA): TGTGCCATCAGTGGGCGACAGGGGGACCCAGGAGGCTACACCTTC.

V gene TRBV9 combines with J gene TRBJ1-5, with 8 bases matching TRBD1. CDR1 is SGDLS, CDR2 YYNGEE, per germline. The CDR3 contains 14 residues. Losses at the gene ends were 4 bases for V and 6 bases for J; bases not matched to a gene: 6. The CDR3 protein is CASSPGQGFQPQHF. For the CDR3, the DNA is TGTGCCAGCAGCCCTGGACAGGGTTTTCAGCCCCAGCATTTT.

The rearrangement uses TRBV5-1 and TRBJ2-3, with 11 bases identical to TRBD1. CDR1 and CDR2 from the germline V gene are SGHRS and YFSETQ. The CDR3 sequence is 16 residues long. With 4 bases clipped from V and 4 bases from J, the junction kept 8 bases outside the gene matches. CDR3 coding DNA: TGCGCCAGCAGCCCGGACAGGGGGCGACGGTCAGATACGCAGTATTTT. It is translated as CASSPDRGRRSDTQYF.

The rearrangement joins TRBV5-1 to TRBJ2-3, with a tentative D call TRBD2 (5 bases). This CDR3 contains 14 residues. V lost 0 bases to trimming and J lost 4 bases, with 9 bases between them. Germline assignment: CDR1 SGHRS and CDR2 YFSETQ. CDR3 amino acids: CASSLGQEADTQYF. As DNA, the CDR3 is TGCGCCAGCAGCTTGGGGCAGGAGGCAGATACGCAGTATTTT.

The chain carries TRBV5-6 and TRBJ1-5; D might be TRBD1 (5 bases). Trimming pared 4 bases from V and 6 bases from J, leaving 14 bases between. Germline CDR1 reads SGHDT; CDR2 reads YYEEEE. The CDR3 is made up of 14 amino acids. CDR3 in amino acids: CASSKQELLQPQHF. CDR3 DNA: TGTGCCAGCAGCAAACAGGAGCTTCTTCAGCCCCAGCATTTT.

The chain joins TRBV6-6 to TRBJ2-6, with D uncertain. The V end lost 4 bases, the J end lost 0 bases, and 10 bases lay between the germline ends. Germline V lookup: CDR1 MNHNY, CDR2 SVGAGI (reference sequence). The CDR3 contains 16 residues. CDR3: CASSSIGDSGANVLTF. CDR3 nucleotides: TGTGCCAGCAGTTCCATCGGAGACTCTGGGGCCAACGTCCTGACTTTC.

As to this clone: Other DNA sequences in this sample translate to the same CDR3. V is TRBV6-5 and J is TRBJ2-7; 8 bases are a match to TRBD1. This CDR3 comprises 12 residues. V dropped 8 bases and J dropped 4; count of bases not matched to a gene: 4. Germline assignment: CDR1 MNHEY and CDR2 SVGAGI. DNA for the CDR3: TGTGCCAGCGGCAGGGGGCCTTACGAGCAGTACTTC. As protein: CASGRGPYEQYF.

This chain connects TRBV5-6 to TRBJ2-2, with D possibly TRBD1 on 5 matching bases. The CDR3 covers 15 residues. Trimming stripped 0 bases from V and 8 bases from J, with 14 bases between. Germline CDR1 is SGHDT and CDR2 is YYEEEE. CDR3 bases: TGTGCCAGCAGCTTGGCGCAGGGAAGGGCGGGGGAGCTGTTTTTT. Amino acid sequence: CASSLAQGRAGELFF.

This chain links TRBV27 with TRBJ1-5; TRBD1 matches 7 bases. Germline CDR1 MNHEY, CDR2 SMNVEV (reference sequence). Trimming cost V 2 bases and J 4 bases; bases outside gene matches: 11. This CDR3 has 17 amino acids. CDR3 in DNA: TGTGCCAGCAGTTTACTCCCCGTGGGGACAGTTAATCAGCCCCAGCATTTT. It translates to CASSLLPVGTVNQPQHF.

This clone was observed once. This sequence joins TRBV19 and TRBJ1-1, with D unresolved. The CDR3 length is 15 residues. In germline, CDR1 is LNHDA, CDR2 SQIVND (reference sequence). Trimming left V 2 bases short and J 2 bases short, with 12 bases between. CDR3: CASSIMWGGNTEAFF. CDR3 nucleotide sequence: TGTGCCAGTAGTATAATGTGGGGAGGTAACACTGAAGCTTTCTTT.

The V and J genes are TRBV5-3 and TRBJ1-1; perhaps TRBD1 as D (6 bases). TRBV5-3 is marked as an open reading frame, function uncertain. The CDR3 is made up of 13 amino acids. V lost 0 bases and J 4 bases, leaving 7 bases between the germline ends. CDR3 in amino acids: CARSLVQGTEAFF. The CDR3, as DNA: TGTGCCAGAAGCTTGGTACAGGGCACTGAAGCTTTCTTT.

The chain links TRBV5-6 to TRBJ1-4; no definite D call. Germline CDR1 and CDR2: SGHDT and YYEEEE. The CDR3 totals 13 residues. Trimming removed 4 bases from V and 8 bases from J, with 12 bases in between. The CDR3 sequence: CASSKSWEEKLFF. CDR3 in DNA: TGTGCCAGCAGCAAGTCATGGGAGGAAAAACTGTTTTTT.